This T cell receptor (beta chain) was captured in a study of molecular identifiers for immune sequencing clone quantification. About the study: For replicates, RNA isolated from approximately 22,000 or 94,000 naive CD8 cells was divided into five portions, of which four were sequenced. Study-wide points: Highly expanded clone sizes could be underestimated through barcode sharing by identical TCR molecules.

TCRdb called the PCR reads again in MiXCR, with one record for every CDR3 protein. The table includes some 650,000 distinct CDR3 sequences, just under 20% detected once. This clonotype was detected ten times or more. The antigen remains undetermined. Trimming removed 10 bases at V and 2 bases at J, with 16 bases between. Per germline, CDR1 MDHEN and CDR2 SYDVKM. The CDR3 contains 14 residues. J is TRBJ2-3 and V is TRBV28, with a possible D match to TRBD2 (5 bases). This TCR was recovered from a human donor in good health. Some libraries in this study had Jurkat cell RNA spiked in. What was sequenced was naive CD8+ T cells from blood, with Jurkat cell RNA spiked in. Specified subset: FACS-sorted CD8+CD4-CCR7+CD45RA+ naive T cells. CDR3 DNA sequence: TGTGCCACCTCCCGGGAACTCGACACAGATACGCAGTATTTT. Residues: CATSRELDTDTQYF.